This is a list of T cell receptor beta chains from one sample in a study of T cells after yellow fever vaccination. In TCRdb, the 5' RACE reads were re-called with MiXCR into one record per CDR3 protein. The repertoire holds fewer than 650,000 distinct CDR3 sequences, 20% to 25% seen once, with 15% to 20% in the top ten. The source was PBMCs, collected roughly 23 days after the first yellow fever vaccination. All receptors derive from a man in his late teens or twenties who received the YFV17D yellow fever vaccine. The CDR3 runs from the conserved cysteine through the conserved F or W. The D gene is left open where the match is weak. For some rows the clone size is stated as once, few or many, or as a class when expanded; others skip it.

clone_size: many; j_call: TRBJ2-3; d_call: .; v_call: TRBV5-1; cdr3_aa: CASSLVAATDTQYF; cdr3_nt: TGCGCCAGCAGCTTGGTAGCGGCCACAGATACGCAGTATTTT
clone_size: many; j_call: TRBJ2-1; d_call: .; v_call: TRBV4-3; cdr3_aa: CASSQGGRAYPGAQFF; cdr3_nt: TGCGCCAGCAGCCAAGGAGGCAGGGCCTACCCAGGAGCGCAGTTCTTC
clone_size: .; j_call: TRBJ2-1; d_call: TRBD1; v_call: TRBV5-1; cdr3_aa: CASSLRDSALDEQFF; cdr3_nt: TGCGCCAGCAGCTTAAGGGACAGCGCCCTTGACGAGCAGTTCTTC
clone_size: few; j_call: TRBJ1-3; d_call: .; v_call: TRBV5-6; cdr3_aa: CASSLDPYSGNTIYF; cdr3_nt: TGTGCCAGCAGCTTGGACCCGTACTCTGGAAACACCATATATTTT
clone_size: .; j_call: TRBJ2-1; d_call: TRBD2; v_call: TRBV18; cdr3_aa: CASLNGLAGGTTYNEQFF; cdr3_nt: TGTGCCAGCCTGAACGGACTAGCGGGGGGGACGACCTACAATGAGCAGTTCTTC
clone_size: .; j_call: TRBJ2-1; d_call: .; v_call: TRBV11-2; cdr3_aa: CASSPLIGSSYNEQFF; cdr3_nt: TGTGCCAGCAGCCCATTAATCGGTAGCTCCTACAATGAGCAGTTCTTC
clone_size: few; j_call: TRBJ2-2; d_call: .; v_call: TRBV4-2; cdr3_aa: CASSQTGTSPTGELFF; cdr3_nt: TGTGCCAGCAGCCAGACCGGGACTTCCCCAACCGGGGAGCTGTTTTTT
clone_size: few; j_call: TRBJ2-4; d_call: TRBD1; v_call: TRBV4-1; cdr3_aa: CASSQTGDSGPKNIQYF; cdr3_nt: TGCGCCAGCAGCCAGACAGGGGACTCCGGGCCCAAAAACATTCAGTACTTC
clone_size: .; j_call: TRBJ1-1; d_call: .; v_call: TRBV20-1; cdr3_aa: CGLKGGSVDMNTEAFF; cdr3_nt: TGCGGCCTTAAGGGGGGCTCGGTCGATATGAACACTGAAGCTTTCTTT
clone_size: .; j_call: TRBJ1-1; d_call: .; v_call: TRBV10-3; cdr3_aa: CAISENDYTEAFF; cdr3_nt: TGTGCCATCAGTGAGAATGACTACACTGAAGCTTTCTTT
clone_size: few; j_call: TRBJ2-5; d_call: .; v_call: TRBV10-3; cdr3_aa: CAISGAQETQYF; cdr3_nt: TGTGCCATCAGTGGGGCTCAAGAGACCCAGTACTTC
clone_size: few; j_call: TRBJ1-1; d_call: .; v_call: TRBV14; cdr3_aa: CASRDPGGDTEAFF; cdr3_nt: TGTGCCAGCAGAGACCCCGGGGGTGACACTGAAGCTTTCTTT
clone_size: .; j_call: TRBJ2-7; d_call: TRBD2; v_call: TRBV4-1; cdr3_aa: CASSQDRRGGRYF; cdr3_nt: TGCGCCAGCAGCCAAGATCGGCGGGGGGGCCGGTACTTC
clone_size: .; j_call: TRBJ2-6; d_call: .; v_call: TRBV6-5; cdr3_aa: CASSYRRDSAGANVLTF; cdr3_nt: TGTGCCAGCAGTTACAGGAGAGACAGCGCTGGGGCCAACGTCCTGACTTTC
clone_size: .; j_call: TRBJ1-2; d_call: .; v_call: TRBV5-1; cdr3_aa: CASSLGGTLDYGYTF; cdr3_nt: TGCGCCAGCAGCTTGGGGGGGACACTGGACTATGGCTACACCTTC
clone_size: .; j_call: TRBJ2-5; d_call: .; v_call: TRBV10-3; cdr3_aa: CAIGPVQETQYF; cdr3_nt: TGTGCCATAGGGCCGGTCCAAGAGACCCAGTACTTC
clone_size: many; j_call: TRBJ2-3; d_call: TRBD2; v_call: TRBV12-3/TRBV12-4; cdr3_aa: CASSSPIAGTQYF; cdr3_nt: TGTGCCAGCAGTTCACCTATAGCGGGGACGCAGTATTTT
clone_size: .; j_call: TRBJ2-3; d_call: TRBD2; v_call: TRBV5-1; cdr3_aa: CASSSWTRQDTQYF; cdr3_nt: TGCGCCAGCAGCTCCTGGACTAGGCAAGATACGCAGTATTTT
clone_size: few; j_call: TRBJ2-2; d_call: .; v_call: TRBV5-1; cdr3_aa: CASSTRTETGELFF; cdr3_nt: TGCGCCAGCAGCACGCGGACAGAAACCGGGGAGCTGTTTTTT
clone_size: .; j_call: TRBJ2-3; d_call: .; v_call: TRBV10-3; cdr3_aa: CAITPGPSGTDTQYF; cdr3_nt: TGTGCCATCACACCGGGACCGTCCGGCACAGATACGCAGTATTTT
clone_size: .; j_call: TRBJ2-1; d_call: .; v_call: TRBV15; cdr3_aa: CATSRRSGGSYNEQFF; cdr3_nt: TGTGCCACCAGCAGAAGATCCGGGGGCTCCTACAATGAGCAGTTCTTC
clone_size: few; j_call: TRBJ2-3; d_call: TRBD2; v_call: TRBV24-1; cdr3_aa: CATSDPRGGWGGTDTQYF; cdr3_nt: TGTGCCACCAGTGATCCCCGGGGGGGCTGGGGTGGCACAGATACGCAGTATTTT
clone_size: many; j_call: TRBJ2-5; d_call: .; v_call: TRBV5-1; cdr3_aa: CASSFGGQETQYF; cdr3_nt: TGTGCCAGCAGCTTCGGGGGTCAAGAGACCCAGTACTTC
clone_size: .; j_call: TRBJ2-2; d_call: .; v_call: TRBV4-3; cdr3_aa: CASSRIAVSGTGELFF; cdr3_nt: TGCGCCAGCAGCCGTATAGCGGTATCAGGCACCGGGGAGCTGTTTTTT
clone_size: .; j_call: TRBJ2-1; d_call: .; v_call: TRBV2; cdr3_aa: CASSGDTQRKFF; cdr3_nt: TGTGCCAGCAGCGGGGACACCCAGAGGAAGTTCTTC
clone_size: .; j_call: TRBJ2-5; d_call: .; v_call: TRBV5-1; cdr3_aa: CASSLEGRTQYF; cdr3_nt: TGCGCCAGCAGCTTGGAGGGAAGGACCCAGTACTTC
clone_size: .; j_call: TRBJ2-1; d_call: TRBD1; v_call: TRBV7-7; cdr3_aa: CASSTGTGESYNEQFF; cdr3_nt: TGTGCTAGCAGTACCGGGACAGGGGAATCCTACAATGAGCAGTTCTTC
clone_size: .; j_call: TRBJ1-1; d_call: .; v_call: TRBV7-2; cdr3_aa: CASSLSAGPSTEAFF; cdr3_nt: TGTGCCAGCAGCTTAAGTGCGGGCCCGAGCACTGAAGCTTTCTTT
clone_size: .; j_call: TRBJ2-2; d_call: .; v_call: TRBV7-9; cdr3_aa: CASNQDANTGELFF; cdr3_nt: TGTGCCAGCAACCAAGACGCGAACACCGGGGAGCTGTTTTTT
clone_size: few; j_call: TRBJ2-3; d_call: TRBD2; v_call: TRBV20-1; cdr3_aa: CSARGTSGGAILFWDTQYF; cdr3_nt: TGCAGTGCTAGAGGGACTAGCGGGGGGGCTATTCTCTTTTGGGATACGCAGTATTTT
clone_size: few; j_call: TRBJ2-1; d_call: .; v_call: TRBV7-9; cdr3_aa: CASSFAQGGYNEQFF; cdr3_nt: TGTGCCAGCAGCTTTGCCCAAGGGGGTTACAATGAGCAGTTCTTC
clone_size: .; j_call: TRBJ2-1; d_call: .; v_call: TRBV11-2; cdr3_aa: CASSLVALSSYNEQFF; cdr3_nt: TGTGCCAGCAGCCTGGTGGCACTAAGCTCCTACAATGAGCAGTTCTTC
clone_size: .; j_call: TRBJ1-2; d_call: TRBD1; v_call: TRBV9; cdr3_aa: CASSSIRRGLGYGYTF; cdr3_nt: TGTGCCAGCAGCTCCATACGCAGGGGGCTAGGATATGGCTACACCTTC
clone_size: .; j_call: TRBJ1-2; d_call: .; v_call: TRBV4-3; cdr3_aa: CASSQDLQVLSGYTF; cdr3_nt: TGCGCCAGCAGCCAAGATTTGCAGGTATTGAGTGGCTACACCTTC
clone_size: .; j_call: TRBJ2-1; d_call: TRBD2; v_call: TRBV15; cdr3_aa: CATSATSGGASEQFF; cdr3_nt: TGTGCCACCAGCGCGACTAGCGGGGGGGCTAGTGAGCAGTTCTTC
clone_size: .; j_call: TRBJ2-1; d_call: TRBD2; v_call: TRBV18; cdr3_aa: CASSPRGSGGSSYNEQFF; cdr3_nt: TGTGCCAGCTCACCCCGAGGGAGCGGGGGGAGCTCCTACAATGAGCAGTTCTTC
clone_size: few; j_call: TRBJ1-5; d_call: .; v_call: TRBV6-2/TRBV6-3; cdr3_aa: CASSPLPQSPVVQPQHF; cdr3_nt: TGTGCCAGCAGCCCGCTCCCCCAGTCCCCAGTGGTTCAGCCCCAGCATTTT
clone_size: .; j_call: TRBJ2-3; d_call: .; v_call: TRBV20-1; cdr3_aa: CSARDQNRGSDTQYF; cdr3_nt: TGCAGTGCTAGAGATCAAAATAGGGGGTCGGATACGCAGTATTTT
clone_size: once; j_call: TRBJ2-1; d_call: .; v_call: TRBV6-1; cdr3_aa: CASSGRGPISYNEQFF; cdr3_nt: TGTGCCAGCAGTGGCCGGGGCCCGATCTCCTACAATGAGCAGTTCTTC
clone_size: .; j_call: TRBJ1-2; d_call: .; v_call: TRBV20-1; cdr3_aa: CSARFSAGWGGYTF; cdr3_nt: TGCAGTGCTAGATTCAGTGCGGGGTGGGGTGGCTACACCTTC
clone_size: few; j_call: TRBJ1-2; d_call: .; v_call: TRBV18; cdr3_aa: CASSPEGRVGYTF; cdr3_nt: TGTGCCAGCTCACCCGAGGGAAGAGTCGGCTACACCTTC
clone_size: .; j_call: TRBJ2-5; d_call: .; v_call: TRBV5-1; cdr3_aa: CASRDGYQVDQYF; cdr3_nt: TGCGCCAGCAGGGACGGATACCAGGTGGACCAGTACTTC
clone_size: .; j_call: TRBJ2-7; d_call: .; v_call: TRBV4-1; cdr3_aa: CASSQTQGVSHEQYF; cdr3_nt: TGCGCCAGCAGCCAGACTCAGGGTGTCTCCCACGAGCAGTACTTC